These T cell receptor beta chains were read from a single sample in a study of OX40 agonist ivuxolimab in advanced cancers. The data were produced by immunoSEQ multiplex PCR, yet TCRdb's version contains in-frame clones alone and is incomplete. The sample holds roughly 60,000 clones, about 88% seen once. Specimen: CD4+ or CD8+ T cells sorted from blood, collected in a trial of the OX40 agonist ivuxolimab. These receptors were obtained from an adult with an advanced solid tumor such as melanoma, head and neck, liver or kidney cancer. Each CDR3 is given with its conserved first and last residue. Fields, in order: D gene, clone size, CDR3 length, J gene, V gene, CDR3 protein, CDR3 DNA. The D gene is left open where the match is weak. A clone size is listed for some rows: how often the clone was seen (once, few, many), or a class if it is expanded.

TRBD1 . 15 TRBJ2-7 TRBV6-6 CASSYSTGNSYEQYF TGTGCCAGCAGTTATTCGACAGGGAACTCCTACGAGCAGTACTTC
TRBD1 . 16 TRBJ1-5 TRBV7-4 CASSSGGRGREEPQHF TGTGCCAGCAGCTCAGGGGGGAGGGGAAGGGAGGAGCCCCAGCATTTT
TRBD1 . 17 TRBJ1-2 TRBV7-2 CASSRSEPGQGYHGYTF TGTGCCAGCTCACGAAGCGAACCGGGACAGGGATATCATGGCTACACCTTC
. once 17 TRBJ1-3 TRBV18 CASSPPTPEGSGNTIYF TGTGCCAGCTCACCACCCACGCCGGAGGGCTCTGGAAACACCATATATTTT
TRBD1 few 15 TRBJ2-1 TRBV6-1 CASSEEGTGSSEQFF TGTGCCAGCAGTGAAGAGGGGACAGGGTCTAGTGAGCAGTTCTTC
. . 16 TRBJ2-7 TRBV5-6 CASSLTYRASMGEQYF TGTGCCAGCAGCCTAACCTACAGGGCCAGCATGGGGGAGCAGTACTTC
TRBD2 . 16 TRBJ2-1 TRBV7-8 CASSFFAGVSYNEQFF TGTGCCAGCAGCTTCTTCGCGGGAGTATCCTACAATGAGCAGTTCTTC
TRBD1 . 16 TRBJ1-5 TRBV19 CASSMTGSYSNQPQHF TGTGCCAGTAGTATGACAGGGAGTTATAGCAATCAGCCCCAGCATTTT
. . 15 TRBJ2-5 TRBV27 CASSLYGRLQETQYF TGTGCCAGCAGTTTATATGGGAGGCTGCAAGAGACCCAGTACTTC
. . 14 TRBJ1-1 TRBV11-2 CASSLSTANTEAFF TGTGCCAGCAGCTTATCAACAGCGAACACTGAAGCTTTCTTT
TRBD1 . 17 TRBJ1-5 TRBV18 CASSPDLTGDSGQPQHF TGTGCCAGCTCACCAGACCTGACAGGGGATTCGGGGCAGCCCCAGCATTTT
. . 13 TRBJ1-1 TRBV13 CASSLTINTEAFF TGTGCCAGCAGCTTAACCATAAACACTGAAGCTTTCTTT
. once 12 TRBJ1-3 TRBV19 CASLGTVRTIYF TGTGCCAGCCTCGGGACCGTACGGACCATATATTTT
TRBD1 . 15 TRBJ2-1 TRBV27 CASTKSLTGYGEQFF TGTGCCAGCACCAAATCATTGACAGGGTACGGTGAGCAGTTCTTC
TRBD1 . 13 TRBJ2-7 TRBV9 CASSVQDRGEQYF TGTGCCAGCAGCGTACAGGACAGGGGCGAGCAGTACTTC